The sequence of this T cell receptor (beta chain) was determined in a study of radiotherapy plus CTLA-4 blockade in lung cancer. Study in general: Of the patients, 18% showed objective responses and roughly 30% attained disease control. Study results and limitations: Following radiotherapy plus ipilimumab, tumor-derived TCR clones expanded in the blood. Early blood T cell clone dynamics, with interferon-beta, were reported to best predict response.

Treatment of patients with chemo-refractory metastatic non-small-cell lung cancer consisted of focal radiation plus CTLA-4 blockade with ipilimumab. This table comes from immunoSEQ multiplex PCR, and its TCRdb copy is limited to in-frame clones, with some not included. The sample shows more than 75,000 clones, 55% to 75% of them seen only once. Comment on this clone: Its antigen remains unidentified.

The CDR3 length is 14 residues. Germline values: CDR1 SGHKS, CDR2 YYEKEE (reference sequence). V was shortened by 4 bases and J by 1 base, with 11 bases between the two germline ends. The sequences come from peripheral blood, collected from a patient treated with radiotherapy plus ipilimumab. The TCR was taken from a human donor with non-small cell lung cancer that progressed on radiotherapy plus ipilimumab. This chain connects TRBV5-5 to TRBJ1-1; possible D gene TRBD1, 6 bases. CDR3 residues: CASSMGQKNTEAFF. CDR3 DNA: TGTGCCAGCAGCATGGGACAAAAGAACACTGAAGCTTTCTTT.